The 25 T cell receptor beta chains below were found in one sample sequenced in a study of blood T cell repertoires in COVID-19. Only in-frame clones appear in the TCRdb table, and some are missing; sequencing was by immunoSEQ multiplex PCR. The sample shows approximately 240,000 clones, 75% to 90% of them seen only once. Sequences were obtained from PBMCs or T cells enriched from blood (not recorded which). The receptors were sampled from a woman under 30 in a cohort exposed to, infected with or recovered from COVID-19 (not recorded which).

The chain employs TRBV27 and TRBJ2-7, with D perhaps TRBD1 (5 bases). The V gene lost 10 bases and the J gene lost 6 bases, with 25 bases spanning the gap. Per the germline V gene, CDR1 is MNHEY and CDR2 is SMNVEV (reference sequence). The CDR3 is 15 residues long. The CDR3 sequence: CATTTSPGIPTEQYF. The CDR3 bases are TGTGCCACCACAACCTCCCCAGGGATACCTACCGAGCAGTACTTC.

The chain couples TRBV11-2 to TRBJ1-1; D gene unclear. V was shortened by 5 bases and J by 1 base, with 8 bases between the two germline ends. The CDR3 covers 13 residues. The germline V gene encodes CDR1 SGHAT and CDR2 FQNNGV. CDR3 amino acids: CASSPTGNTEAFF. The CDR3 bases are TGTGCCAGCAGCCCCACGGGGAACACTGAAGCTTTCTTT.

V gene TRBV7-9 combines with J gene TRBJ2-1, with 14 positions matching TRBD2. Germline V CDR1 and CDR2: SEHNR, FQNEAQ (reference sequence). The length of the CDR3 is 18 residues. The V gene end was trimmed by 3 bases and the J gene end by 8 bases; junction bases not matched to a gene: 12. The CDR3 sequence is CASSFGTSGRKGNDEQFF. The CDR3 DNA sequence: TGTGCCAGCAGCTTTGGGACTAGCGGGAGAAAAGGGAACGATGAGCAGTTCTTC. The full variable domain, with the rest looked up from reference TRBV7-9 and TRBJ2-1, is DTGVSQNPRHKITKRGQNVTFRCDPISEHNRLYWYRQTLGQGPEFLTYFQNEAQLEKSRLLSDRFSAERPKGSFSTLEIQRTEQGDSAMYLCASSFGTSGRKGNDEQFFGPGTRLTVL.

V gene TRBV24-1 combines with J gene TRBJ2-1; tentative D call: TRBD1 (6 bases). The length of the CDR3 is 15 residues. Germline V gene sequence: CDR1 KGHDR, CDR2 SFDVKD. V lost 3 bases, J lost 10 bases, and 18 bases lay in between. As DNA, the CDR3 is TGTGCCACCAGTGATACCCGAGGGGAACAGGGCGAGCAGTTCTTC. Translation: CATSDTRGEQGEQFF.

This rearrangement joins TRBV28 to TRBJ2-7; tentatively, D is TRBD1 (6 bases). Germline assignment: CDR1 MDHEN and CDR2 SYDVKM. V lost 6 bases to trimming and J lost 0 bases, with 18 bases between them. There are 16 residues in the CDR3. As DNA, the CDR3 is TGTGCCAGCAGAACCAGGACAGAGACCACCTCCTACGAGCAGTACTTC. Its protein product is CASRTRTETTSYEQYF. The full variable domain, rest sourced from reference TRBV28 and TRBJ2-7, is DVKVTQSSRYLVKRTGEKVFLECVQDMDHENMFWYRQDPGLGLRLIYFSYDVKMKEKGDIPEGYSVSREKKERFSLILESASTNQTSMYLCASRTRTETTSYEQYFGPGTRLTVT.

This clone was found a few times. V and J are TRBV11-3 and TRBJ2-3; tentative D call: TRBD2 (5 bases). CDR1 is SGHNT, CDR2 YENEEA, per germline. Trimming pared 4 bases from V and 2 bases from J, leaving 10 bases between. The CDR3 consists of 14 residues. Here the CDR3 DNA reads TGTGCCAGCAGCTCACTAGACCCCACAGATACGCAGTATTTT. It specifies CASSSLDPTDTQYF.

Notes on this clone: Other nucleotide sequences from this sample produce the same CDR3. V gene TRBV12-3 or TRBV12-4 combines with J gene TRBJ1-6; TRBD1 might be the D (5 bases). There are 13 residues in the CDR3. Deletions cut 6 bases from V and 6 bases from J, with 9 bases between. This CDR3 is CASSLDSNSPLHF. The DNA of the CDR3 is TGTGCCAGCAGCCTTGACAGTAATTCACCCCTCCACTTT.

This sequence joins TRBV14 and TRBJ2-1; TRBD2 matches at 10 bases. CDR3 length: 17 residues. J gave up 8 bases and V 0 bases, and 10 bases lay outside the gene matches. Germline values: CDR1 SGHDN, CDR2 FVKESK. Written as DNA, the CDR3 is TGTGCCAGCAGCCAAGATCCGAGCGGGAGGGCCCTCGATGAGCAGTTCTTC. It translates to CASSQDPSGRALDEQFF.

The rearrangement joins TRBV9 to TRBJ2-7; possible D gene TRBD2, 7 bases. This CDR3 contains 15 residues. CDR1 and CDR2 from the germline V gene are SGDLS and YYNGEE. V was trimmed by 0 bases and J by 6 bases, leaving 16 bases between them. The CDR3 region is CASSVDSWGGVEQYF. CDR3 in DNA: TGTGCCAGCAGCGTAGATTCGTGGGGGGGCGTCGAGCAGTACTTC.

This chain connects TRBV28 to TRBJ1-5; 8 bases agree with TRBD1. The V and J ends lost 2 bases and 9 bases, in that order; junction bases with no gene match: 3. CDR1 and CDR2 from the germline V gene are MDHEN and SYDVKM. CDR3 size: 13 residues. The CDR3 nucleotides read TGTGCCAGCAGTTTAGACAGGGGACGGCCCCAGCATTTT. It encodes CASSLDRGRPQHF.

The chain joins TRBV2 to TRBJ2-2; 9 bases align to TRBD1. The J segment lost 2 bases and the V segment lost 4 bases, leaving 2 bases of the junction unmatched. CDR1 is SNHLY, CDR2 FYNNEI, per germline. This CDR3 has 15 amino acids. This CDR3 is CASSATGGNTGELFF. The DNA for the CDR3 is TGTGCCAGCAGTGCCACAGGGGGCAACACCGGGGAGCTGTTTTTT.

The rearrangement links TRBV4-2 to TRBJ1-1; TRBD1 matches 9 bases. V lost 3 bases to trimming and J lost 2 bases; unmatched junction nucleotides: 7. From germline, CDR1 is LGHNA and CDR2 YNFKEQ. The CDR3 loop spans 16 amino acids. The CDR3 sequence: CASSQRTGAFNTEAFF. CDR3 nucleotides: TGTGCCAGCAGCCAGAGGACAGGGGCTTTTAACACTGAAGCTTTCTTT.

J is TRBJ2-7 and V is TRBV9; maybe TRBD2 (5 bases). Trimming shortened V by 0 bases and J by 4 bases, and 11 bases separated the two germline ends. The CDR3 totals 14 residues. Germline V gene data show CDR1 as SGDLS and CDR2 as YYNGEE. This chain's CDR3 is CASSVGSGGYEQYF. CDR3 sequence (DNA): TGTGCCAGCAGCGTAGGTTCAGGAGGATACGAGCAGTACTTC. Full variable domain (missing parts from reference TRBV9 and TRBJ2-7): DSGVTQTPKHLITATGQRVTLRCSPRSGDLSVYWYQQSLDQGLQFLIQYYNGEERAKGNILERFSAQQFPDLHSELNLSSLELGDSALYFCASSVGSGGYEQYFGPGTRLTVT.

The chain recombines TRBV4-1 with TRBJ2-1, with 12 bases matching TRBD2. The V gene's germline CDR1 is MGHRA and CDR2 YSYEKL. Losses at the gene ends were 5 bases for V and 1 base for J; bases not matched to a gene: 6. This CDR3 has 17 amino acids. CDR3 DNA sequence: TGCGCCAGCAGCAACCGACTAGCGGGAGCGTCCTACAATGAGCAGTTCTTC. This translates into CASSNRLAGASYNEQFF.

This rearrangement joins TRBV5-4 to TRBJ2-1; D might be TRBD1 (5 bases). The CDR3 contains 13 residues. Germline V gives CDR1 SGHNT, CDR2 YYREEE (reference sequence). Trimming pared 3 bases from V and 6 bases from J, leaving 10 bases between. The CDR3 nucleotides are TGTGCCAGCAGCTCGACAGTGCTCAATGAGCAGTTCTTC. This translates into CASSSTVLNEQFF.

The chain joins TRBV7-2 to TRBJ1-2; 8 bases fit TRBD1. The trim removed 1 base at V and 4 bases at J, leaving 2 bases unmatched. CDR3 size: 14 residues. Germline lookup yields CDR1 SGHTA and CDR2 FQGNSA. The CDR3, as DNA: TGTGCCAGCAGCTTAGGTCAGGGGGCCTATGGCTACACCTTC. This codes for CASSLGQGAYGYTF. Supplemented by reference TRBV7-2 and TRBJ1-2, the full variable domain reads GAGVSQSPSNKVTEKGKDVELRCDPISGHTALYWYRQSLGQGLEFLIYFQGNSAPDKSGLPSDRFSAERTGGSVSTLTIQRTQQEDSAVYLCASSLGQGAYGYTFGSGTRLTVV.

CDR3 coding DNA: TGTGCCAGCAGCGCCAGACAGGGGGACTATGGCTACACCTTC. Protein product: CASSARQGDYGYTF. The chain combines TRBV7-8 with TRBJ1-2, with 9 bases identical to TRBD1. Trimming took 5 bases from V and 3 from J; bases not matched to a gene: 4. CDR3 length: 14 amino acids. Germline V gene data show CDR1 as SGHVS and CDR2 as FQNEAQ.

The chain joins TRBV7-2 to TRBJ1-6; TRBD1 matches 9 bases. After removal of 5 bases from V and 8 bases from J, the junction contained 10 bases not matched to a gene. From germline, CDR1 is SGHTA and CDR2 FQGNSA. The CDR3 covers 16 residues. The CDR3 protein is CASSTGTGSKDSPLHF. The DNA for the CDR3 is TGTGCCAGCAGCACCGGGACAGGGAGTAAGGATTCACCCCTCCACTTT.

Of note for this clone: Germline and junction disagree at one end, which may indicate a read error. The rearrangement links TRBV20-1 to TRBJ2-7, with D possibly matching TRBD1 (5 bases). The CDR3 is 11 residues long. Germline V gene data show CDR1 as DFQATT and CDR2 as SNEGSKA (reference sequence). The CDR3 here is CSAFSGSQAHF. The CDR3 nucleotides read TGCAGTGCTTTCTCAGGGTCCCAAGCCCACTTC.

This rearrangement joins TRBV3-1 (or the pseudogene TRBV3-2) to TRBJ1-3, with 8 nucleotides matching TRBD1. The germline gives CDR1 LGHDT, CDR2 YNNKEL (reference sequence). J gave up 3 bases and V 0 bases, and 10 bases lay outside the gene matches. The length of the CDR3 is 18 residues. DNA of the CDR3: TGTGCCAGCAGCCAAGATCCGAGGGCAGGGGGCAGTGGAAACACCATATATTTT. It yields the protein CASSQDPRAGGSGNTIYF.

The CDR3 DNA sequence: TGTGCCAGCAGCTTAGGCCCGACAGTCTACGAGCAGTACTTC. This translates into CASSLGPTVYEQYF. V usage is TRBV11-3 and J usage is TRBJ2-7; the D gene is possibly TRBD1 (5 bases). Germline V lookup: CDR1 SGHNT, CDR2 YENEEA. Trimming took off 1 base at V and 3 bases at J, with 10 bases between the two ends. This CDR3 contains 14 residues.

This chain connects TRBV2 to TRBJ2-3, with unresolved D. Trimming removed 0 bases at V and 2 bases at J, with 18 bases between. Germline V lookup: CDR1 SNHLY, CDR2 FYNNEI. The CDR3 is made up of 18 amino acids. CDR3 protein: CASSEAGARAATTDTQYF. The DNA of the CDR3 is TGTGCCAGCAGTGAAGCAGGAGCCAGAGCCGCAACCACAGATACGCAGTATTTT.

For the CDR3, the DNA is TGTGCCAGCAGCTCCGACAGGGGCAGTCGCTATGGCTACACCTTC. It yields the protein CASSSDRGSRYGYTF. The chain carries TRBV9 and TRBJ1-2; TRBD1 aligns across 8 bases. V shed 4 bases and J 4 bases; nucleotides not matched to a gene: 9. CDR1 and CDR2 from the germline V gene are SGDLS and YYNGEE. The CDR3 length is 15 residues.

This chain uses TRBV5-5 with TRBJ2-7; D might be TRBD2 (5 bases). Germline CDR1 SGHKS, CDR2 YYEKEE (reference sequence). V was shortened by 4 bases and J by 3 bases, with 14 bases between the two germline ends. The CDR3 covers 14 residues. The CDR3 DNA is TGTGCCAGCAGCCAGGAGGCAGAGTACTACGAGCAGTACTTC. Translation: CASSQEAEYYEQYF. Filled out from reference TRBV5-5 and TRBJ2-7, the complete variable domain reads DAGVTQSPTHLIKTRGQQVTLRCSPISGHKSVSWYQQVLGQGPQFIFQYYEKEERGRGNFPDRFSARQFPNYSSELNVNALLLGDSALYLCASSQEAEYYEQYFGPGTRLTVT.

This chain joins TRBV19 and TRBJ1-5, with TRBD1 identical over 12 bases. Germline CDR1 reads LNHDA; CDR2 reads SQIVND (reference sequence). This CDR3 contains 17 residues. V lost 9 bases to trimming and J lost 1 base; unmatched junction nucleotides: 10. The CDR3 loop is CASGGTGGFRSNQPQHF. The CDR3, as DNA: TGTGCCAGCGGAGGGACAGGGGGCTTTCGGAGCAATCAGCCCCAGCATTTT.